A selection of T cell receptor beta chains follows, all from one sample in a study of T cell repertoires in cytomegalovirus infection. TCRdb fed the reads into MiXCR, producing one record per CDR3 protein. Found here are 150,000 to 200,000 distinct CDR3 sequences, approximately 9.7% of them singletons; the top ten hold roughly 5.1%. The material sequenced was PBMCs. Every receptor here comes from a human donor in good health (CMV status not recorded). Some clones in this sample may be carry-over from other donors' samples. Both conserved end residues are part of each CDR3. Fields, in order: CDR3 protein, CDR3 DNA, D gene, V gene, J gene, clone size. The D gene is left open where the match is weak. Clone size is shown for a subset of rows, as once, few, many or a class of expanded clone.

CDR3: CASSSGRETSNEQFF
DNA: TGTGCCAGCAGCTCCGGGAGAGAGACCTCCAATGAGCAGTTCTTC
D: -
V: TRBV7-8
J: TRBJ2-1
size: many

CDR3: CASSSSGGLSNEQFF
DNA: TGTGCCAGCAGCTCCTCGGGGGGGCTGAGTAATGAGCAGTTCTTC
D: TRBD2
V: TRBV7-2
J: TRBJ2-1
size: many

CDR3: CSASERKEQYF
DNA: TGCAGTGCTAGTGAGAGGAAAGAGCAGTACTTC
D: -
V: TRBV20-1
J: TRBJ2-7
size: -

CDR3: CASSLEQGYEQFF
DNA: TGTGCCAGCAGCTTAGAGCAGGGCTATGAGCAGTTCTTC
D: -
V: TRBV7-2
J: TRBJ2-1
size: many

CDR3: CASSQGDQSSTDTQYF
DNA: TGTGCCAGCAGCCAAGGGGACCAGAGTAGCACAGATACGCAGTATTTT
D: -
V: TRBV14
J: TRBJ2-3
size: many

CDR3: CAITFSTSNTEAFF
DNA: TGTGCCATCACCTTCTCGACCTCGAACACTGAAGCTTTCTTT
D: -
V: TRBV10-3
J: TRBJ1-1
size: many

CDR3: CASNRIGYSNQPQHF
DNA: TGTGCCAGCAATCGTATCGGCTATAGCAATCAGCCCCAGCATTTT
D: -
V: TRBV28
J: TRBJ1-5
size: -

CDR3: CASSLELEETQYF
DNA: TGTGCCAGCAGCTTAGAGCTAGAAGAGACCCAGTACTTC
D: -
V: TRBV7-9
J: TRBJ2-5
size: many

CDR3: CASSPNVGTEAFF
DNA: TGTGCCAGCAGCCCCAATGTAGGCACTGAAGCTTTCTTT
D: -
V: TRBV7-2
J: TRBJ1-1
size: many

CDR3: CATSTDRGDTDTQYF
DNA: TGTGCCACCAGCACCGACAGGGGCGATACAGATACGCAGTATTTT
D: TRBD1
V: TRBV15
J: TRBJ2-3
size: few

CDR3: CATSRTGLSYNEQFF
DNA: TGTGCCACCAGCAGGACAGGGCTCTCCTACAATGAGCAGTTCTTC
D: TRBD1
V: TRBV15
J: TRBJ2-1
size: -

CDR3: CASSTTGQGSLEQFF
DNA: TGTGCCAGTAGTACCACGGGACAGGGGTCCTTAGAGCAGTTCTTC
D: TRBD1
V: TRBV19
J: TRBJ2-1
size: many

CDR3: CSVAGTLNTEAFF
DNA: TGCAGCGTGGCAGGGACATTGAACACTGAAGCTTTCTTT
D: -
V: TRBV29-1
J: TRBJ1-1
size: few

CDR3: CAWSVGGALGVDEQFF
DNA: TGTGCCTGGAGTGTAGGGGGCGCGCTCGGTGTGGATGAGCAGTTCTTC
D: TRBD1
V: TRBV30
J: TRBJ2-1
size: few

CDR3: CASSRTSAGSSYEQYF
DNA: TGTGCCAGCAGCCGGACGTCCGCTGGCAGCTCCTACGAGCAGTACTTC
D: -
V: TRBV7-2
J: TRBJ2-7
size: many

CDR3: CASSLETGGPINEQFF
DNA: TGTGCCAGCAGTTTAGAGACGGGAGGCCCTATCAATGAGCAGTTCTTC
D: TRBD2
V: TRBV28
J: TRBJ2-1
size: -

CDR3: CASRRGTVTGGNQPQHF
DNA: TGTGCCAGCCGACGAGGGACAGTGACAGGAGGCAATCAGCCCCAGCATTTT
D: TRBD1
V: TRBV2
J: TRBJ1-5
size: few

CDR3: CASSLARRGYEQYF
DNA: TGTGCCAGCAGCTTGGCACGTCGCGGCTACGAGCAGTACTTC
D: -
V: TRBV7-9
J: TRBJ2-7
size: few

CDR3: CAIKEAASTDTQYF
DNA: TGTGCCATCAAAGAGGCGGCAAGCACAGATACGCAGTATTTT
D: -
V: TRBV10-3
J: TRBJ2-3
size: many

CDR3: CAIYDRISYEQYF
DNA: TGTGCCATCTACGACAGGATCTCCTACGAGCAGTACTTC
D: -
V: TRBV7-9
J: TRBJ2-7
size: -

CDR3: CASSQGTEYTQYF
DNA: TGCGCCAGCAGCCAGGGGACAGAGTATACGCAGTATTTT
D: TRBD1
V: TRBV4-3
J: TRBJ2-3
size: many

CDR3: CASSHVSIGELFF
DNA: TGTGCCAGCAGCCACGTCTCGATCGGGGAGCTGTTTTTT
D: -
V: TRBV14
J: TRBJ2-2
size: many

CDR3: CASSLTLAGQETQYF
DNA: TGTGCCAGCAGCTTAACGCTAGCGGGACAAGAGACTCAGTACTTC
D: TRBD2
V: TRBV7-3
J: TRBJ2-5
size: -

CDR3: CATSRAGTGANYGYTF
DNA: TGTGCCACCAGCAGAGCGGGGACAGGGGCTAACTATGGCTACACCTTC
D: TRBD1
V: TRBV15
J: TRBJ1-2
size: -

CDR3: CSARENEKLFF
DNA: TGCAGTGCTAGAGAAAATGAAAAACTGTTTTTT
D: -
V: TRBV20-1
J: TRBJ1-4
size: many

CDR3: CASSTRQGSAKNIQYF
DNA: TGTGCCAGCAGCACCCGACAGGGCTCGGCCAAAAACATTCAGTACTTC
D: TRBD1
V: TRBV7-2
J: TRBJ2-4
size: many

CDR3: CSVRATNEKLFF
DNA: TGCAGTGTACGCGCAACTAATGAAAAACTGTTTTTT
D: -
V: TRBV20-1
J: TRBJ1-4
size: many

CDR3: CASSSAQGQFTGTQYF
DNA: TGTGCCAGCAGTTCGGCCCAGGGCCAATTCACGGGTACGCAGTATTTT
D: -
V: TRBV28
J: TRBJ2-3
size: many

CDR3: CASSIDDRPGNTIYF
DNA: TGTGCCAGTAGTATCGATGACAGGCCTGGAAACACCATATATTTT
D: -
V: TRBV19
J: TRBJ1-3
size: few

CDR3: CASSYSAASSYNEQFF
DNA: TGTGCCAGCAGTTACTCGGCAGCAAGCTCCTACAATGAGCAGTTCTTC
D: -
V: TRBV6-2/TRBV6-3
J: TRBJ2-1
size: many

CDR3: CASSPGVGPKNNEQFF
DNA: TGTGCCAGCAGCCCCGGCGTCGGCCCGAAAAACAATGAGCAGTTCTTC
D: -
V: TRBV7-9
J: TRBJ2-1
size: -

CDR3: CASSLESSYEQYF
DNA: TGTGCCAGCAGCTTGGAGAGCTCCTACGAGCAGTACTTC
D: -
V: TRBV7-9
J: TRBJ2-7
size: many